This TCR beta chain was profiled in a study of blood T cells in healthy people across ages. A second roughly 7 to 11 cycle PCR used barcoded and J-beta primers. Using its own MiXCR run on the 5' RACE reads, TCRdb lists one record per CDR3 protein. The table lists over 1,200,000 distinct CDR3 sequences, approximately 59% of them singletons. This clonotype was detected only a few times. Its antigen is still unknown. General study points: Donors of long life had a larger count of naive CD4+ cells and greater diversity than aged donors.

CDR1 and CDR2 from the germline V gene are MGHRA and YSYEKL. V lost 0 bases, J lost 3 bases, and 15 bases lay in between. The CDR3 consists of 16 residues. This receptor was taken from a man between 18 and 35 years old in good health. The chain carries TRBV4-1 and TRBJ2-7; tentatively, D is TRBD2 (5 bases). Sequenced sample: blood. The CDR3 region is CASSQDGRIADYEQYF. The CDR3 nucleotides are TGCGCCAGCAGCCAAGATGGGAGAATAGCTGACTACGAGCAGTACTTC.